This paragraph covers one TCR beta chain sequence. This specimen belongs to a study of cytomegalovirus exposure and HLA in healthy donors. The PCR employed 60 Vbeta primers together with 13 Jbeta primers. Data came from immunoSEQ multiplex PCR; TCRdb stores just in-frame clones and leaves some out. There are about 170,000 clones in the sample; more than 75% occur only once, and over 2.5% lies in the top ten. The receptor's source is a man younger than 45 in good health and CMV-seropositive. The sequenced material came from PBMCs.

CDR3 sequence (DNA): TGTGCCAGTAGCGATCATACAGGGGGCACTGAAGCTTTCTTT. Its protein is CASSDHTGGTEAFF. The chain has TRBV19 and TRBJ1-1; 8 bases align to TRBD1. The germline CDR1 and CDR2 sequences are LNHDA and SQIVND (reference sequence). The CDR3 consists of 14 residues. Losses at the gene ends were 6 bases for V and 4 bases for J; bases not matched to a gene: 7. Drawing the rest from reference TRBV19 and TRBJ1-1, the complete variable domain is DGGITQSPKYLFRKEGQNVTLSCEQNLNHDAMYWYRQDPGQGLRLIYYSQIVNDFQKGDIAEGYSVSREKKESFPLTVTSAQKNPTAFYLCASSDHTGGTEAFFGQGTRLTVV.